These 17 T cell receptor beta chains were all obtained from the same sample, sequenced in a study of OX40 agonist ivuxolimab in advanced cancers. The assay was immunoSEQ multiplex PCR, and TCRdb's table has in-frame clones only and misses some. Of about 40,000 clones listed, about 83% were seen once; the top ten hold 20% to 25%. This material consisted of CD4+ or CD8+ T cells sorted from blood, taken in a trial of the OX40 agonist ivuxolimab. The receptors here all came from an adult with an advanced solid tumor such as melanoma, head and neck, liver or kidney cancer.

The rearrangement uses TRBV2 and TRBJ2-5, with TRBD2 matching 9 bases. The J call may be in error: the DNA end matches TRBJ2-7 better. There are 14 residues in the CDR3. The V gene's germline CDR1 is SNHLY and CDR2 FYNNEI. Here the CDR3 reads CASSEREGLYEQYF. The CDR3 DNA reads TGTGCCAGCAGTGAGCGGGAGGGTCTCTACGAGCAGTACTTC.

The table lists this clone with a few counts. This chain uses TRBV4-1 with TRBJ1-6; D is unclear. The CDR3 sequence is 17 residues long. The germline CDR1 and CDR2 sequences are MGHRA and YSYEKL. V lost 0 bases and J 6 bases, leaving 15 bases between the germline ends. The CDR3, as DNA: TGCGCCAGCAGCCAAGATTCGGCTTACAATAGTAATTCACCCCTCCACTTT. Its translation is CASSQDSAYNSNSPLHF.

The chain employs TRBV30 and TRBJ1-1; the D is unclear. The V gene's germline CDR1 is GTSNPN and CDR2 SVGIG (reference sequence). The CDR3 length is 13 residues. Deletions cut 4 bases from V and 0 bases from J, with 9 bases between. For the CDR3, the DNA is TGTGCCTGGAAGAAGGTCATGAACACTGAAGCTTTCTTT. The encoded protein is CAWKKVMNTEAFF.

The rearrangement joins TRBV7-6 to TRBJ2-7; D gene ambiguous. Germline V gene data show CDR1 as SGHVS and CDR2 as FNYEAQ. V lost 1 base, J lost 1 base, and 11 bases lay in between. The CDR3 covers 15 residues. CDR3: CASSLENGPSYEQYF. The CDR3 nucleotides read TGTGCCAGCAGCTTAGAAAATGGGCCATCCTACGAGCAGTACTTC.

This clone is a singleton in its sample. The V and J genes are TRBV7-9 and TRBJ2-2, with a weak D call TRBD1 (5 bases). The CDR3 consists of 15 residues. The V end lost 3 bases, the J end lost 1 base, and 9 bases lay between the germline ends. Germline V CDR1 and CDR2: SEHNR, FQNEAQ (reference sequence). The CDR3 protein is CASSLGQGNTGELFF. The CDR3 DNA is TGTGCCAGCAGCTTGGGGCAGGGGAACACCGGGGAGCTGTTTTTT.

V gene TRBV29-1 combines with J gene TRBJ1-2; 7 nucleotides match TRBD1. The CDR3 spans 15 residues. V was pared by 5 bases and J by 2 bases, with 11 bases of the junction left unmatched. Germline lookup yields CDR1 SQVTM and CDR2 ANQGSEA. DNA of the CDR3: TGCAGCGTTATGGGAGGGGGCGCAGGGAACTATGGCTACACCTTC. Its translation is CSVMGGGAGNYGYTF. Combining the CDR3 with reference TRBV29-1 and TRBJ1-2 gives the whole variable domain SAVISQKPSRDICQRGTSLTIQCQVDSQVTMMFWYRQQPGQSLTLIATANQGSEATYESGFVIDKFPISRPNLTFSTLTVSNMSPEDSSIYLCSVMGGGAGNYGYTFGSGTRLTVV.

The chain couples TRBV29-1 to TRBJ2-3; no firm D call. This CDR3 has 16 residues. From germline, CDR1 is SQVTM and CDR2 ANQGSEA. Trimming shortened V by 0 bases and J by 0 bases, and 13 bases separated the two germline ends. The CDR3 sequence: CSVEDLDGISTDTQYF. DNA for the CDR3: TGCAGCGTTGAAGATTTGGACGGAATAAGCACAGATACGCAGTATTTT.

CDR3 DNA sequence: TGTGCCAGCAGCTCCCCCCAGGGTCTAGCGTTGAAGACCCAGTACTTC. It yields the protein CASSSPQGLALKTQYF. The gene calls are TRBV6-6 and TRBJ2-5; D might be TRBD2 (6 bases). Per the germline V gene, CDR1 is MNHNY and CDR2 is SVGAGI (reference sequence). The V gene lost 6 bases and the J gene lost 6 bases, with 23 bases spanning the gap. The CDR3 runs 16 residues.

The chain carries TRBV27 and TRBJ1-2; tentatively, D is TRBD1 (5 bases). Germline CDR1 is MNHEY and CDR2 is SMNVEV (reference sequence). This CDR3 spans 17 amino acids. V lost 3 bases, J lost 2 bases, and 19 bases lay in between. The CDR3 nucleotides are TGTGCCAGCAGTTTGTCCTTTGGATTAAGGGGAAACTATGGCTACACCTTC. It translates to CASSLSFGLRGNYGYTF.

This sequence joins TRBV5-6 and TRBJ2-7; 9 bases are shared with TRBD2. Unmatched junction bases numbered 5, after V lost 4 bases and J lost 3 bases. CDR1 and CDR2 (germline): SGHDT, YYEEEE. The CDR3 has 14 amino acids. CDR3 amino acids: CASSPLRGGYEQYF. In DNA form, the CDR3 reads TGTGCCAGCAGCCCACTGCGGGGGGGCTACGAGCAGTACTTC.

V and J are TRBV6-1 and TRBJ2-3; no definite D call. The CDR3 is 17 residues long. From germline, CDR1 is MNHNS and CDR2 SASEGT. Trimming stripped 4 bases from V and 0 bases from J, with 17 bases between. Here the CDR3 DNA reads TGTGCCAGCAGTGGAATCGGGCCGCTTGTTAGCACAGATACGCAGTATTTT. Translating it yields CASSGIGPLVSTDTQYF.

The chain links TRBV5-6 to TRBJ2-3; TRBD1 agrees at 9 bases. Germline V gene lookup returns CDR1 SGHDT and CDR2 YYEEEE. The CDR3 is made up of 16 amino acids. V lost 3 bases to trimming and J lost 6 bases; unmatched junction nucleotides: 11. CDR3 protein: CASSSGTGLSLDTQYF. Here the CDR3 DNA reads TGTGCCAGCAGCTCGGGGACAGGGCTATCACTGGATACGCAGTATTTT.

The V call is TRBV27, the J call TRBJ1-1, with 8 bases lining up with TRBD1. After removal of 6 bases from V and 7 bases from J, the junction contained 7 bases not matched to a gene. CDR3 size: 13 residues. Germline loops: CDR1 MNHEY, CDR2 SMNVEV (reference sequence). CDR3 sequence (DNA): TGTGCCAGCAGCATACGGACAGGGAATGAAGCTTTCTTT. Amino acids: CASSIRTGNEAFF.

V and J are TRBV15 and TRBJ2-6, with D possibly matching TRBD1 (6 bases). Germline CDR1 LNHNV, CDR2 YYDKDF (reference sequence). The V end lost 1 base, the J end lost 14 bases, and 12 bases lay between the germline ends. The CDR3 loop spans 13 amino acids. In DNA, the CDR3 is TGTGCCACCAGCAGAGGGTCGACAGGTTTCCTGACTTTC. This gives the protein CATSRGSTGFLTF.

The chain recombines TRBV2 with TRBJ1-3; TRBD1 might be the D (6 bases). V was cut by 3 bases and J by 4 bases, with 19 bases left in between. This CDR3 has 17 residues. Germline CDR1 SNHLY, CDR2 FYNNEI. In nucleotides, the CDR3 is TGTGCCAGCAGTGAGTTTACAGGACAGTGGTTAGGAAACACCATATATTTT. Translating it yields CASSEFTGQWLGNTIYF. The whole variable domain, remainder taken from reference TRBV2 and TRBJ1-3, is EPEVTQTPSHQVTQMGQEVILRCVPISNHLYFYWYRQILGQKVEFLVSFYNNEISEKSEIFDDQFSVERPDGSNFTLKIRSTKLEDSAMYFCASSEFTGQWLGNTIYFGEGSWLTVV.

In its sample, this clone was seen a few times. J is TRBJ2-6 and V is TRBV12-1; the table's D call TRBD1 went unverified against the DNA. TRBV12-1 is deemed a pseudogene. This CDR3 region has 17 residues. CDR3 residues: CASSERPVQSRANVLTF. CDR3 DNA: TGTGCCAGCAGCGAACGTCCTGTACAAAGTCGGGCCAACGTCCTGACTTTC.

The chain uses TRBV21-1 and TRBJ1-6. TRBV21-1 is classified as a pseudogene. There are 16 residues in the CDR3. The CDR3 is CAADTRATGRSSPLHF. The CDR3 bases are TGTGCCGCTGACACAAGGGCGACCGGACGTTCTTCACCCCTCCACTTT.